A single sample gave rise to the 32 T cell receptor beta chains below, sequenced in a study of blood T cell repertoires in COVID-19. TCRdb's copy holds only in-frame clones and misses some; the assay was immunoSEQ multiplex PCR. The data hold about 200,000 clones, with around 83% observed a single time. Material: peripheral blood. The receptors derive from a human donor in a cohort sampled during active COVID-19.

The rearrangement joins TRBV28 to TRBJ1-1; no firm D call. V lost 4 bases and J lost 0, with 6 bases in between. CDR1 and CDR2 (germline): MDHEN, SYDVKM. The CDR3 consists of 13 residues. The CDR3 region is CASSSVMNTEAFF. CDR3 nucleotides: TGTGCCAGCAGTTCAGTGATGAACACTGAAGCTTTCTTT.

The chain recombines TRBV11-3 with TRBJ1-6, with TRBD1 identical over 7 bases. V was clipped by 7 bases and J by 4 bases; unmatched bases: 7. CDR1 and CDR2 from the germline V gene are SGHNT and YENEEA. This CDR3 spans 15 amino acids. The CDR3 DNA sequence: TGTGCCAGCACCCTTGACAGGGCTTATAATTCACCCCTCCACTTT. It is translated as CASTLDRAYNSPLHF.

The chain has TRBV11-3 and TRBJ1-2, with a weak D call TRBD1 (6 bases). This CDR3 contains 16 residues. V lost 1 base to trimming and J lost 2 bases, with 14 bases between them. Per germline, CDR1 SGHNT and CDR2 YENEEA. CDR3 in amino acids: CASSLGSWGPNYGYTF. The CDR3 DNA sequence: TGTGCCAGCAGCTTAGGATCTTGGGGGCCCAACTATGGCTACACCTTC.

The chain carries TRBV5-1 and TRBJ2-1; TRBD1 might be the D (6 bases). CDR1 is SGHRS, CDR2 YFSETQ, per germline. The CDR3 consists of 15 residues. The V and J ends lost 0 bases and 9 bases respectively, with 16 bases between them. As DNA, the CDR3 is TGCGCCAGCAGCTTGGTAGGACAGCCTCCTAGTGAGCAGTTCTTC. Translation gives CASSLVGQPPSEQFF.

V and J are TRBV19 and TRBJ2-7, with 8 bases fitting TRBD1. Germline V CDR1 and CDR2: LNHDA, SQIVND (reference sequence). CDR3 size: 15 residues. The J segment lost 1 base and the V segment lost 3 bases, leaving 5 bases of the junction unmatched. In DNA, the CDR3 is TGTGCCAGTAGTATTACAGGGGGTTCATCCTACGAGCAGTACTTC. Translation gives CASSITGGSSYEQYF.

The chain couples TRBV19 to TRBJ2-3; TRBD2 is a possible D gene (6 bases). The CDR3 extends over 13 amino acids. CDR1 LNHDA and CDR2 SQIVND come from the germline V gene (reference sequence). Trimming shortened V by 3 bases and J by 6 bases, and 10 bases separated the two germline ends. CDR3 sequence: CASSMVGTDTQYF. The CDR3 nucleotides are TGTGCCAGTAGTATGGTAGGGACTGATACGCAGTATTTT.

The CDR3 region has the DNA TGCGCCAGCAGCTTGGATAGCGGGAGCTACAATGAGCAGTTCTTC. It translates to CASSLDSGSYNEQFF. The chain is built from TRBV5-1 and TRBJ2-1, with TRBD2 matching 9 bases. Trimming at V came to 0 bases and at J to 3 bases, leaving 1 base not matched to a gene. Per the germline V gene, CDR1 is SGHRS and CDR2 is YFSETQ. The CDR3 loop spans 15 amino acids.

This clone was detected only a few times. The chain carries TRBV2 and TRBJ1-1; 9 nucleotides match TRBD1. Germline assignment: CDR1 SNHLY and CDR2 FYNNEI. J was trimmed by 1 base and V by 6 bases; bases with no gene match: 6. The CDR3 runs 15 residues. The CDR3 sequence is CASSTGGARNTEAFF. In DNA form, the CDR3 reads TGTGCCAGCAGCACAGGGGGCGCCCGGAACACTGAAGCTTTCTTT. The full variable domain, in which reference TRBV2 and TRBJ1-1 provide the parts outside the CDR3, is EPEVTQTPSHQVTQMGQEVILRCVPISNHLYFYWYRQILGQKVEFLVSFYNNEISEKSEIFDDQFSVERPDGSNFTLKIRSTKLEDSAMYFCASSTGGARNTEAFFGQGTRLTVV.

This clone occurred once. The rearrangement links TRBV7-2 to TRBJ2-7; TRBD2 agrees at 11 bases. Germline lookup yields CDR1 SGHTA and CDR2 FQGNSA. J gave up 3 bases and V 1 base, and 2 bases lay outside the gene matches. The length of the CDR3 is 15 residues. The CDR3 bases are TGTGCCAGCAGCTTAGGACTAGCGGGACGCTACGAGCAGTACTTC. Translated: CASSLGLAGRYEQYF. Combining the CDR3 with reference TRBV7-2 and TRBJ2-7 gives the whole variable domain GAGVSQSPSNKVTEKGKDVELRCDPISGHTALYWYRQSLGQGLEFLIYFQGNSAPDKSGLPSDRFSAERTGGSVSTLTIQRTQQEDSAVYLCASSLGLAGRYEQYFGPGTRLTVT.

The chain combines TRBV5-1 with TRBJ2-7; 11 bases agree with TRBD2. Trimming took 2 bases from V and 0 from J; bases not matched to a gene: 16. This CDR3 comprises 20 residues. Germline-derived CDR1 and CDR2 are SGHRS and YFSETQ. Here the CDR3 reads CASSFSARGSSGRSSYEQYF. CDR3 nucleotide sequence: TGCGCCAGCAGCTTTAGCGCCAGGGGTTCTAGCGGGAGGAGCTCCTACGAGCAGTACTTC.

The V gene is TRBV13, the J gene TRBJ2-7; perhaps TRBD2 as D (5 bases). V lost 5 bases and J 3 bases, leaving 17 bases between the germline ends. The CDR3 extends over 15 amino acids. Per germline, CDR1 PRHDT and CDR2 FYEKMQ (reference sequence). The CDR3 DNA follows: TGTGCCAGCAGCCTCCTATTGGACGGGGACTACGAGCAGTACTTC. Translating it yields CASSLLLDGDYEQYF.

The chain carries TRBV25-1 and TRBJ2-2; 10 bases align to TRBD2. Trimming took 8 bases from V and 4 from J; bases not matched to a gene: 10. Germline V gene sequence: CDR1 MGHDK, CDR2 SYGVNS. The CDR3 totals 16 residues. CDR3 in DNA: TGTGCCAGCTCGCCAACTAGCGGGATGGGCACCGGGGAGCTGTTTTTT. The encoded protein is CASSPTSGMGTGELFF.

A few counts support this clone. The chain joins TRBV5-1 to TRBJ2-3, with 10 bases matching TRBD1. CDR3 length: 16 amino acids. Germline CDR1 SGHRS, CDR2 YFSETQ. V was pared by 3 bases and J by 2 bases, with 6 bases of the junction left unmatched. Here the CDR3 reads CASSSLDRGVTDTQYF. CDR3 nucleotides: TGCGCCAGCAGCTCCCTGGACAGGGGGGTCACAGATACGCAGTATTTT.

The J gene is TRBJ2-5, the V gene TRBV24-1, with 8 bases aligning to TRBD1. V was pared by 5 bases and J by 4 bases, with 11 bases of the junction left unmatched. Germline assignment: CDR1 KGHDR and CDR2 SFDVKD. CDR3 length: 16 residues. The CDR3 DNA is TGTGCCACCAGTGGTTATTTAGGACAGGGAGCAGAGACCCAGTACTTC. This translates into CATSGYLGQGAETQYF.

The chain combines TRBV12-5 with TRBJ2-3; 14 nucleotides line up with TRBD2. Germline lookup yields CDR1 LGHNT and CDR2 FRNRAP. J gave up 4 bases and V 6 bases, and 6 bases lay outside the gene matches. The CDR3 is made up of 16 amino acids. DNA of the CDR3: TGTGCTAGTGGCCTTGGGACTAGCGGGAGCTCAGATACGCAGTATTTT. Translated: CASGLGTSGSSDTQYF. The whole variable domain, filled in from reference TRBV12-5 and TRBJ2-3, reads DARVTQTPRHKVTEMGQEVTMRCQPILGHNTVFWYRQTMMQGLELLAYFRNRAPLDDSGMPKDRFSAEMPDATLATLKIQPSEPRDSAVYFCASGLGTSGSSDTQYFGPGTRLTVL.

V and J are TRBV5-4 and TRBJ2-7, with 9 bases identical to TRBD2. J lost 6 bases, V lost 3 bases, and 7 bases had no gene match. In germline, CDR1 is SGHNT, CDR2 YYREEE (reference sequence). The CDR3 totals 14 residues. In DNA, the CDR3 is TGTGCCAGCAGCTCGAGCGGGAGGTCGGGCGAGCAGTACTTC. Residues: CASSSSGRSGEQYF.

This clone was counted once. This chain uses TRBV19 with TRBJ2-1, with no clear D. This CDR3 comprises 12 residues. V lost 4 bases and J lost 7, with 8 bases in between. Per germline, CDR1 LNHDA and CDR2 SQIVND (reference sequence). The CDR3 reads CASSTTRNEQFF. The CDR3 DNA follows: TGTGCCAGTAGTACGACGAGGAATGAGCAGTTCTTC.

The CDR3 spells CASGLWGTTTDTQYF. The CDR3 bases are TGTGCTAGTGGTTTGTGGGGGACTACCACAGATACGCAGTATTTT. The chain uses TRBV12-5 and TRBJ2-3; 7 bases fit TRBD2. The CDR3 length is 15 residues. Germline V gene lookup returns CDR1 LGHNT and CDR2 FRNRAP. Losses at the gene ends were 2 bases for V and 2 bases for J; bases not matched to a gene: 4.

V gene TRBV28 combines with J gene TRBJ1-5; D gene unclear. This CDR3 comprises 12 residues. CDR1 is MDHEN, CDR2 SYDVKM, per germline. The V end lost 2 bases, the J end lost 5 bases, and 4 bases lay between the germline ends. This chain's CDR3 is CASSLRYQPQHF. CDR3 nucleotide sequence: TGTGCCAGCAGTTTACGGTATCAGCCCCAGCATTTT.

This clone was recorded once. The chain couples TRBV7-9 to TRBJ2-7; D is perhaps TRBD1 (6 bases). Trimming removed 5 bases from V and 6 bases from J, with 23 bases in between. There are 16 residues in the CDR3. Per germline, CDR1 SEHNR and CDR2 FQNEAQ (reference sequence). CDR3 sequence reads: CASSRVGTFGTIEQYF. DNA of the CDR3: TGTGCCAGCAGCCGCGTCGGGACATTCGGGACCATCGAGCAGTACTTC.

This chain uses TRBV2 with TRBJ1-5; 7 bases agree with TRBD1. The length of the CDR3 is 13 residues. J lost 5 bases, V lost 7 bases, and 5 bases had no gene match. CDR1 SNHLY and CDR2 FYNNEI come from the germline V gene. Here the CDR3 reads CASILDRDQPQHF. CDR3 bases: TGTGCCAGCATCCTCGACAGGGATCAGCCCCAGCATTTT.

The chain has TRBV28 and TRBJ1-4, with TRBD1 identical over 8 bases. CDR3 length: 13 residues. V lost 2 bases and J lost 11; bases outside the gene matches: 4. CDR1 MDHEN and CDR2 SYDVKM come from the germline V gene. The DNA for the CDR3 is TGTGCCAGCAGTTTAGACAGGGGAGGGAAACTGTTTTTT. Translating it yields CASSLDRGGKLFF.

The chain employs TRBV18 and TRBJ2-7; possibly TRBD1 for D (6 bases). CDR1 is KGHSH and CDR2 is LQKENI in the germline V gene. The V gene lost 3 bases and the J gene lost 1 base, with 16 bases spanning the gap. The CDR3 loop spans 16 amino acids. The CDR3 bases are TGTGCCAGCTCACCGGGACAAACTATCGGGTCCTACGAGCAGTACTTC. Protein: CASSPGQTIGSYEQYF.

The rearrangement uses TRBV9 and TRBJ2-3; possible D gene TRBD2, 6 bases. The CDR3 is 15 residues long. Germline V gene lookup returns CDR1 SGDLS and CDR2 YYNGEE. Trimming pared 1 base from V and 0 bases from J, leaving 9 bases between. The CDR3 loop reads CASSVTGASTDTQYF. CDR3 nucleotides: TGTGCCAGCAGCGTAACGGGAGCTAGCACAGATACGCAGTATTTT.

The V call is TRBV5-6, the J call TRBJ2-7, with 12 bases matching TRBD2. V lost 5 bases, J lost 4 bases, and 10 bases stayed unmatched. This CDR3 has 16 amino acids. Germline V gives CDR1 SGHDT, CDR2 YYEEEE. CDR3 sequence: CASSLKTSGRSYEQYF. DNA of the CDR3: TGTGCCAGCAGTCTTAAGACTAGCGGGAGATCGTACGAGCAGTACTTC.

The chain couples TRBV4-1 to TRBJ2-7, with 9 positions matching TRBD1. This CDR3 region has 13 residues. The germline V gene has CDR1 MGHRA and CDR2 YSYEKL. Trimming at V came to 8 bases and at J to 4 bases, leaving 6 bases not matched to a gene. For the CDR3, the DNA is TGCGCCAGCCGGCGGACAGGGGAATACGAGCAGTACTTC. Encoded protein: CASRRTGEYEQYF.

A remark on this clone: Other DNA sequences of this sample code for an identical CDR3. The chain employs TRBV2 and TRBJ1-5; tentatively, D is TRBD1 (6 bases). Trimming cost V 6 bases and J 0 bases, with 12 bases left between them. This CDR3 contains 15 residues. Looked up from germline, CDR1 is SNHLY and CDR2 is FYNNEI. The CDR3 DNA reads TGTGCCAGCAGAGGACAGACGTATAGCAATCAGCCCCAGCATTTT. Translation: CASRGQTYSNQPQHF. Full variable domain (missing parts from reference TRBV2 and TRBJ1-5): EPEVTQTPSHQVTQMGQEVILRCVPISNHLYFYWYRQILGQKVEFLVSFYNNEISEKSEIFDDQFSVERPDGSNFTLKIRSTKLEDSAMYFCASRGQTYSNQPQHFGDGTRLSIL.

The chain links TRBV28 to TRBJ2-4, with D perhaps matching TRBD1 (5 bases). CDR1 MDHEN and CDR2 SYDVKM come from the germline V gene. The length of the CDR3 is 13 residues. The V gene lost 10 bases and the J gene lost 2 bases, with 12 bases spanning the gap. This CDR3 reads CATQGVPKNIQYF. CDR3 coding DNA: TGTGCCACCCAAGGGGTCCCCAAAAACATTCAGTACTTC.

This clone came up a few times. The rearrangement links TRBV4-2 to TRBJ2-7; 11 bases fit TRBD2. Germline V gene sequence: CDR1 LGHNA, CDR2 YNFKEQ. V shed 0 bases and J 2 bases; nucleotides not matched to a gene: 3. This CDR3 spans 16 amino acids. The DNA of the CDR3 is TGTGCCAGCAGCCAAGAACTAGCGGGAGCCCCCTACGAGCAGTACTTC. Translation: CASSQELAGAPYEQYF.

This clone has ten or more counts. This chain uses TRBV30 with TRBJ1-2, with D uncertain. With 3 bases removed from V and 4 bases from J, the gap between germline ends came to 18 bases. The CDR3 extends over 15 amino acids. Germline-derived CDR1 and CDR2 are GTSNPN and SVGIG (reference sequence). CDR3 loop: CAWRGQLTGGYGYTF. The CDR3 DNA reads TGTGCCTGGAGAGGGCAGCTGACGGGAGGCTATGGCTACACCTTC.

The chain is built from TRBV5-6 and TRBJ2-7; D possibly corresponds to TRBD1 (5 bases). In germline, CDR1 is SGHDT, CDR2 YYEEEE. V shed 0 bases and J shed 2 bases, with 9 bases lying between them. The CDR3 loop spans 14 amino acids. The CDR3, as DNA: TGTGCCAGCAGCTTGGCGCACAGGACCTACGAGCAGTACTTC. This translates into CASSLAHRTYEQYF.

This clone has only one observation. The rearrangement uses TRBV7-2 and TRBJ2-7, with 11 bases that match TRBD2. The V segment lost 3 bases and the J segment 2 bases; nucleotides outside the gene matches: 0. Germline loops: CDR1 SGHTA, CDR2 FQGNSA. The CDR3 covers 14 residues. The CDR3 nucleotides are TGTGCCAGCAGCTTGGGACTAGCGGCCTACGAGCAGTACTTC. This sequence encodes CASSLGLAAYEQYF. The full variable domain, in which reference TRBV7-2 and TRBJ2-7 provide the parts outside the CDR3, is GAGVSQSPSNKVTEKGKDVELRCDPISGHTALYWYRQSLGQGLEFLIYFQGNSAPDKSGLPSDRFSAERTGGSVSTLTIQRTQQEDSAVYLCASSLGLAAYEQYFGPGTRLTVT.